This T cell receptor (beta chain) was captured by sequencing in a study of high-grade serous ovarian cancer treatment subgroups. Study findings and constraints: Tumors within one patient showed repertoire similarity of roughly 0.095 to 0.8.

TCRdb's table, derived via immunoSEQ multiplex PCR, lists solely in-frame clones and lacks some. The sample consists of around 16,000 clones, approximately 70% of them appearing once. Tumor samples were obtained before definitive surgery or chemotherapy. This clone was seen a handful of times. No antigen is known for it. The germline V gene encodes CDR1 SGHTA and CDR2 FQGNSA. The CDR3 totals 14 residues. V dropped 0 bases and J dropped 1 base, with 6 bases sitting between them. Sequencing was performed on tumor tissue. The chain joins TRBV7-2 to TRBJ2-5; TRBD1 might be the D (6 bases). The TCR originated in a human donor with high-grade serous ovarian cancer. The CDR3 reads CASSLAGAQETQYF. DNA for the CDR3: TGTGCCAGCAGCTTAGCGGGGGCCCAAGAGACCCAGTACTTC.